The following is a T cell receptor beta chain sequence with its context. This sample was included in a study of T cell responses to AZD1222 COVID-19 vaccine. Measured with immunoSEQ multiplex PCR; TCRdb has only the in-frame clones, and not every one. Of 150,000 to 200,000 clones listed, just over 85% are singletons. The clonotype was recovered from an adult in good health. The starting material was peripheral blood, obtained on day 0 of AZD1222 vaccination.

Written as DNA, the CDR3 is TGCGCCAGCTCTTACGGAGGGAACTATGGCTACACCTTC. Translating gives CASSYGGNYGYTF. The rearrangement uses TRBV5-1 and TRBJ1-2; no clear D gene. The V and J ends lost 7 bases and 2 bases respectively, with 12 bases between them. The length of the CDR3 is 13 residues. Germline V lookup: CDR1 SGHRS, CDR2 YFSETQ.